Sequencing of this T cell receptor (beta chain) was carried out in a study of beta chain features in type 1 diabetes. Background on the study: Comparable age, gender and cell yields were observed in patients relative to healthy donors.

Of the isolated RNA, all was reverse transcribed, and so the sequenced material was expressed TCRB transcripts. The assay was immunoSEQ multiplex PCR, and TCRdb's table has in-frame clones only and misses some. The sample carries 130,000 to 150,000 clones, 40% to 60% recorded once. Germline loops: CDR1 GTSNPN, CDR2 SVGIG (reference sequence). The CDR3 contains 18 residues. V lost 3 bases to trimming and J lost 3 bases; unmatched junction nucleotides: 19. This clone showed up just a few times. The source is a young man in good health. The sequencing sample was made of Tregs from blood. This chain links TRBV30 with TRBJ1-1, with TRBD1 matching over 7 bases. Here the CDR3 reads CAWRPFRGGGSLDTEAFF. Written as DNA, the CDR3 is TGTGCCTGGAGACCTTTTAGAGGGGGCGGATCCCTGGACACTGAAGCTTTCTTT.